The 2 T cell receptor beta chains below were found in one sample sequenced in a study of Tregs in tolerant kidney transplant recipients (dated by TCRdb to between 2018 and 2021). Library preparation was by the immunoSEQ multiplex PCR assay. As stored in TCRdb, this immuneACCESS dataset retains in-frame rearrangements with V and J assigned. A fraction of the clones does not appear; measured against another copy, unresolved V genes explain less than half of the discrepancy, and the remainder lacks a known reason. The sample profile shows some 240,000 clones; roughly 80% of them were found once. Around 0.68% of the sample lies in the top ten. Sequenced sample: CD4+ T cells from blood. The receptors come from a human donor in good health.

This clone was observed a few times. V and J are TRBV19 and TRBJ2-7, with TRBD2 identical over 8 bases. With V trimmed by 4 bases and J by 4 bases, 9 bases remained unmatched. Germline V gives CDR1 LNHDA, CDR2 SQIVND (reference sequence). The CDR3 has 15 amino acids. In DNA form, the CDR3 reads TGTGCCAGTAGTACCAGACTAGCGATGTCGTACGAGCAGTACTTC. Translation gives CASSTRLAMSYEQYF. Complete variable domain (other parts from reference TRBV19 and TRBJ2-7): DGGITQSPKYLFRKEGQNVTLSCEQNLNHDAMYWYRQDPGQGLRLIYYSQIVNDFQKGDIAEGYSVSREKKESFPLTVTSAQKNPTAFYLCASSTRLAMSYEQYFGPGTRLTVT.

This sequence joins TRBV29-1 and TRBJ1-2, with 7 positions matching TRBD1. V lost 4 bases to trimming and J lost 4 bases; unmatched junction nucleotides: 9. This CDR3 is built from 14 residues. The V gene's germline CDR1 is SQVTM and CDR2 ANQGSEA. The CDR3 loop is CSVARGFKIYGYTF. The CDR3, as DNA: TGCAGCGTTGCCAGGGGGTTTAAGATCTATGGCTACACCTTC. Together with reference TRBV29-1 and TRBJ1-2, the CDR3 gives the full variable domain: SAVISQKPSRDICQRGTSLTIQCQVDSQVTMMFWYRQQPGQSLTLIATANQGSEATYESGFVIDKFPISRPNLTFSTLTVSNMSPEDSSIYLCSVARGFKIYGYTFGSGTRLTVV.